These 18 T cell receptor beta chains came from one sample sequenced in a study of shared clonotypes between healthy human individuals. Sequencing used immunoSEQ multiplex PCR; TCRdb keeps in-frame clones, though not all of them. The repertoire holds around 690,000 clones, with 80% to 95% as singletons. The specimen was memory CD8+ T cells from PBMCs. Subset defined: CD45RO+ cells pooled with CCR7-negative TemRA cells. Every receptor here comes from a young man in good health. Some clones in this sample may be carry-over from other donors' samples.

J is TRBJ2-1 and V is TRBV30; TRBD1 is a possible D gene (5 bases). The CDR3 is made up of 14 amino acids. The germline gives CDR1 GTSNPN, CDR2 SVGIG (reference sequence). With 1 base removed from V and 10 bases from J, the gap between germline ends came to 17 bases. Here the CDR3 DNA reads TGTGCCTGGAGTGCCGTACAAGGGGCGGAGGAGCAGTTCTTC. This encodes CAWSAVQGAEEQFF.

The rearrangement joins TRBV5-1 to TRBJ2-7, with D possibly TRBD2 on 6 matching bases. Germline lookup yields CDR1 SGHRS and CDR2 YFSETQ. V gave up 2 bases and J gave up 2 bases, with 14 bases separating them. The CDR3 is 15 amino acids. CDR3 region: CASSFSEDYTYEQYF. The CDR3 DNA is TGCGCCAGCAGCTTCTCTGAGGACTACACCTACGAGCAGTACTTC.

The rearrangement uses TRBV1 and TRBJ2-3; no check of the table's D call, TRBD2, against the DNA was made. TRBV1 is classified as a pseudogene. The length of the CDR3 is 19 residues. The CDR3 DNA sequence: TGCACCAGCAGCCAAGCGGGACTTCGCCGACTATATACCACAGATACGCAGTATTTT. Translation gives CTSSQAGLRRLYTTDTQYF.

This clone appeared a single time. The CDR3 DNA follows: TGCAGCGTTGAAGGACTAGCGGGGATCTCCTACAATGAGCAGTTCTTC. Protein sequence: CSVEGLAGISYNEQFF. This chain connects TRBV29-1 to TRBJ2-1; 11 bases align to TRBD2. The germline V gene encodes CDR1 SQVTM and CDR2 ANQGSEA. Unmatched junction bases numbered 2, after V lost 1 base and J lost 0 bases. CDR3 length: 16 amino acids.

The chain employs TRBV11-2 and TRBJ2-5; the D call may be TRBD1 or TRBD2 (5 bases each). The J call may be faulty, since TRBJ2-7 better matches the DNA end. This CDR3 is 17 amino acids long. Germline values: CDR1 SGHAT, CDR2 FQNNGV. CDR3 nucleotides: TGTGCCAGCAGCTTATATGACCGGGACGGCCGTTCCTACGAGCAGTACTTC. This sequence encodes CASSLYDRDGRSYEQYF.

The chain carries TRBV19 and TRBJ2-6; possibly TRBD1 for D (6 bases). This CDR3 has 15 amino acids. Germline lookup yields CDR1 LNHDA and CDR2 SQIVND (reference sequence). The V gene lost 7 bases and the J gene lost 0 bases, with 10 bases spanning the gap. CDR3 in amino acids: CASKDRHSGANVLTF. The CDR3 DNA reads TGTGCCAGTAAGGACAGACACTCTGGGGCCAACGTCCTGACTTTC.

The chain joins TRBV19 to TRBJ2-7; 8 bases fit TRBD1. The CDR3 extends over 16 amino acids. Germline V gene sequence: CDR1 LNHDA, CDR2 SQIVND (reference sequence). Trimming cost V 4 bases and J 4 bases; bases outside gene matches: 12. The CDR3 region has the DNA TGTGCCAGTAGTACGGCCCTCAGGGGGCGCGGATACGAGCAGTACTTC. As protein: CASSTALRGRGYEQYF.

The chain uses TRBV27 and TRBJ2-2; D may correspond to TRBD1 or TRBD2 (5 bases each). The germline V gene has CDR1 MNHEY and CDR2 SMNVEV (reference sequence). This CDR3 is built from 14 residues. Trimming stripped 7 bases from V and 4 bases from J, with 13 bases between. CDR3 amino acids: CASTGTPATGELFF. CDR3 nucleotide sequence: TGTGCCAGCACCGGGACCCCGGCCACCGGGGAGCTGTTTTTT.

The V gene is TRBV9, the J gene TRBJ2-1; 7 nucleotides agree with TRBD2. CDR3 size: 22 residues. V lost 4 bases and J lost 9; bases outside the gene matches: 34. Germline CDR1 and CDR2: SGDLS and YYNGEE. The CDR3 loop is CASSSNPRERERHWEGLGEQFF. The CDR3 DNA is TGTGCCAGCAGCTCAAACCCACGAGAGCGGGAACGCCACTGGGAGGGCCTTGGTGAGCAGTTCTTC.

The J gene is TRBJ1-3, the V gene TRBV9; 7 bases are a match to TRBD1. Looked up from germline, CDR1 is SGDLS and CDR2 is YYNGEE. The junction had 3 bases not matched to a gene; V was cut back by 5 bases and J by 1 base. The CDR3 totals 14 residues. This CDR3 reads CASRGGQSGNTIYF. The CDR3 DNA sequence: TGTGCCAGCAGAGGGGGACAGTCTGGAAACACCATATATTTT.

The chain links TRBV4-3 to TRBJ1-1; D is uncertain. The V end lost 1 base, the J end lost 1 base, and 7 bases lay between the germline ends. CDR1 and CDR2 from the germline V gene are LGHNA and YSLEER. This CDR3 contains 14 residues. The CDR3 DNA reads TGCGCCAGCAGCCAAGGCCGGAAGAACACTGAAGCTTTCTTT. As protein: CASSQGRKNTEAFF.

The count of this clone is one. The chain combines TRBV7-9 with TRBJ2-1, with 10 bases fitting TRBD2. Trimming removed 2 bases from V and 7 bases from J; junction bases left unmatched: 11. Germline loops: CDR1 SEHNR, CDR2 FQNEAQ (reference sequence). This CDR3 has 17 amino acids. The CDR3 DNA follows: TGTGCCAGCAGCTTAATAGGCTCTAGCGGGAGAAAGAATGAGCAGTTCTTC. This gives the protein CASSLIGSSGRKNEQFF. Together with reference TRBV7-9 and TRBJ2-1, the CDR3 gives the full variable domain: DTGVSQNPRHKITKRGQNVTFRCDPISEHNRLYWYRQTLGQGPEFLTYFQNEAQLEKSRLLSDRFSAERPKGSFSTLEIQRTEQGDSAMYLCASSLIGSSGRKNEQFFGPGTRLTVL.

The chain links TRBV10-3 to TRBJ2-1; TRBD1 might be the D (6 bases). The CDR3 has 14 residues. In germline, CDR1 is ENHRY, CDR2 SYGVKD. Between the trimmed V and J ends, which lost 5 bases and 7 bases, there was a span of 15 bases. CDR3 amino acids: CAISQGSLLNEQFF. The CDR3 coding sequence is TGTGCCATCAGTCAGGGGAGTTTACTGAATGAGCAGTTCTTC.

This rearrangement joins TRBV6-6 to TRBJ2-7; 7 positions match TRBD1. The CDR3 length is 14 residues. Germline loops: CDR1 MNHNY, CDR2 SVGAGI (reference sequence). V lost 5 bases and J lost 4; bases outside the gene matches: 8. CDR3 protein: CASSPDRDTYEQYF. The CDR3, as DNA: TGTGCCAGCAGTCCAGACAGGGATACTTACGAGCAGTACTTC.

This chain connects TRBV6-5 to TRBJ2-1; D is uncertain. Germline V gene data show CDR1 as MNHEY and CDR2 as SVGAGI. V was trimmed by 0 bases and J by 4 bases, leaving 10 bases between them. CDR3 length: 15 residues. The CDR3 sequence: CASSYSKLTYNEQFF. DNA for the CDR3: TGTGCCAGCAGTTACTCGAAACTTACTTACAATGAGCAGTTCTTC.

This rearrangement joins TRBV2 to TRBJ1-4; perhaps TRBD1 as D (6 bases). Germline V gene sequence: CDR1 SNHLY, CDR2 FYNNEI. The V and J ends lost 2 bases and 5 bases respectively, with 9 bases between them. The CDR3 has 14 amino acids. The CDR3 bases are TGTGCCAGCAGTGAAACAGGGCCAAATGAAAAACTGTTTTTT. Encoded protein: CASSETGPNEKLFF.

This chain uses TRBV4-3 with TRBJ2-1; weak D call: TRBD2 (6 bases). V lost 1 base, J lost 13 bases, and 11 bases lay in between. Per the germline V gene, CDR1 is LGHNA and CDR2 is YSLEER. CDR3 length equals 12 residues. The CDR3 DNA sequence: TGCGCCAGCAGCCAAGGGGGGGATTCTCAGTTCTTC. Translation gives CASSQGGDSQFF.

Note on this clone: Being one base from a much bigger clone, this may be a read error. The chain has TRBV6-6 and TRBJ1-1; 7 bases fit TRBD1. Germline-derived CDR1 and CDR2 are MNHNY and SVGAGI (reference sequence). The CDR3 has 13 amino acids. Trimming cost V 5 bases and J 1 base; bases outside gene matches: 1. For the CDR3, the DNA is TGTGCCAGCAGTGACAGGGAGAACACTGAAGCTTTCTTT. Its translation is CASSDRENTEAFF.